This entry lists 19 T cell receptor beta chains sequenced from one sample in a study of blood T cell repertoires in COVID-19. Generated by immunoSEQ multiplex PCR, the TCRdb table keeps only in-frame clones and is missing some. The sample has about 57,000 clones; roughly 80% are singletons. Sequenced: peripheral blood. The receptors originated from a woman aged 55-69 years with acute or convalescent COVID-19.

The chain combines TRBV6-5 with TRBJ2-7, with TRBD1 matching 10 bases. This CDR3 region has 14 residues. J lost 5 bases, V lost 6 bases, and 7 bases had no gene match. The germline CDR1 and CDR2 sequences are MNHEY and SVGAGI. The DNA of the CDR3 is TGTGCCAGCAGCCCCAGACAGGGGGCCGACGAGCAGTACTTC. This gives the protein CASSPRQGADEQYF.

The V and J genes are TRBV7-9 and TRBJ2-1; the D gene is possibly TRBD2 (6 bases). The CDR3 covers 15 residues. CDR1 SEHNR and CDR2 FQNEAQ come from the germline V gene (reference sequence). Deletions cut 8 bases from V and 8 bases from J, with 22 bases between. CDR3 protein: CASGSWDSPVDEQFF. DNA for the CDR3: TGTGCCAGCGGATCCTGGGACTCCCCGGTGGATGAGCAGTTCTTC.

The chain is built from TRBV7-2 and TRBJ2-1; tentatively, D is TRBD2 (5 bases). In germline, CDR1 is SGHTA, CDR2 FQGNSA. Trimming shortened V by 5 bases and J by 4 bases, and 18 bases separated the two germline ends. The CDR3 length is 16 residues. The CDR3 bases are TGTGCCAGCAGCATACCTAGACTAACTGGGTACAATGAGCAGTTCTTC. Translating it yields CASSIPRLTGYNEQFF.

The chain combines TRBV18 with TRBJ2-3, with a weak D call TRBD2 (5 bases). The CDR3 consists of 14 residues. The germline gives CDR1 KGHSH, CDR2 LQKENI. V lost 3 bases, J lost 2 bases, and 9 bases lay in between. This chain's CDR3 is CASSPGSDTDTQYF. The CDR3, as DNA: TGTGCCAGCTCACCTGGGAGCGACACAGATACGCAGTATTTT. The full variable domain, its missing parts supplied by reference TRBV18 and TRBJ2-3, is NAGVMQNPRHLVRRRGQEARLRCSPMKGHSHVYWYRQLPEEGLKFMVYLQKENIIDESGMPKERFSAEFPKEGPSILRIQQVVRGDSAAYFCASSPGSDTDTQYFGPGTRLTVL.

J is TRBJ2-3 and V is TRBV19, with 8 bases fitting TRBD1. Germline V gene data show CDR1 as LNHDA and CDR2 as SQIVND (reference sequence). Germline trimming cut 9 bases from V and 9 bases from J; bases unmatched to any gene: 20. CDR3 length: 16 amino acids. The CDR3 loop reads CARRSRGRNTGSTQYF. The CDR3 region has the DNA TGTGCCAGAAGAAGCAGGGGGCGGAATACGGGATCGACGCAGTATTTT.

The chain recombines TRBV30 with TRBJ1-1; D is possibly TRBD1 (5 bases). The CDR3 is 13 amino acids. Trimming left V 3 bases short and J 0 bases short, with 8 bases between. From germline, CDR1 is GTSNPN and CDR2 SVGIG (reference sequence). CDR3 sequence (DNA): TGTGCCTGGAGCCGGGGGATGAACACTGAAGCTTTCTTT. Translated: CAWSRGMNTEAFF.

This chain uses TRBV25-1 with TRBJ1-2, with a possible D match to TRBD1 (6 bases). The V end lost 4 bases, the J end lost 5 bases, and 20 bases lay between the germline ends. There are 16 residues in the CDR3. The germline gives CDR1 MGHDK, CDR2 SYGVNS. Here the CDR3 DNA reads TGTGCCAGCAGTGTCGAGGACAGCATAAACTATTATGGCTACACCTTC. Translating it yields CASSVEDSINYYGYTF.

J is TRBJ2-3 and V is TRBV29-1; TRBD1 matches at 7 bases. This CDR3 region has 12 residues. Germline CDR1 and CDR2: SQVTM and ANQGSEA. After removal of 5 bases from V and 4 bases from J, the junction contained 3 bases not matched to a gene. The DNA for the CDR3 is TGCAGCGTTTTACAGGGGCCAGATACGCAGTATTTT. Translated, it gives CSVLQGPDTQYF.

The rearrangement uses TRBV11-3 and TRBJ2-3; D might be TRBD2 (5 bases). Trimming cost V 7 bases and J 0 bases, with 8 bases left between them. This CDR3 is built from 13 residues. From germline, CDR1 is SGHNT and CDR2 YENEEA. CDR3 in amino acids: CASKAGSTDTQYF. The DNA of the CDR3 is TGTGCCAGCAAGGCGGGCAGCACAGATACGCAGTATTTT.

The rearrangement uses TRBV21-1 and TRBJ1-1. TRBV21-1 is a pseudogene segment. The CDR3 is 15 amino acids. CDR3 DNA sequence: TGTGCCAGCAGCAAAGCTAGGAGGGGAAACACTGAAGCTTTCTTT. Protein: CASSKARRGNTEAFF.

V is TRBV7-2 and J is TRBJ2-3; 8 bases fit TRBD2. Germline values: CDR1 SGHTA, CDR2 FQGNSA. V shed 3 bases, J shed 5 bases, and the junction held 4 bases outside the gene matches. This CDR3 is built from 14 residues. CDR3 amino acids: CASSLTLAGDTQYF. The CDR3 bases are TGTGCCAGCAGCTTGACGCTAGCGGGAGATACGCAGTATTTT.

The CDR3 sequence: CASTADRTGDTQYF. Written as DNA, the CDR3 is TGTGCCAGTACCGCGGACAGGACGGGAGATACGCAGTATTTT. The chain recombines TRBV19 with TRBJ2-3; 7 bases fit TRBD1. J lost 5 bases, V lost 7 bases, and 9 bases had no gene match. The germline CDR1 and CDR2 sequences are LNHDA and SQIVND (reference sequence). CDR3 length: 14 amino acids.

The chain is built from TRBV7-2 and TRBJ1-1, with 10 nucleotides matching TRBD1. The CDR3 contains 18 residues. Germline loops: CDR1 SGHTA, CDR2 FQGNSA. With 1 base clipped from V and 1 base from J, the junction kept 9 bases outside the gene matches. The CDR3 is CASSLGTGGNRWNTEAFF. The CDR3 DNA follows: TGTGCCAGCAGCTTAGGGACAGGGGGGAATAGGTGGAACACTGAAGCTTTCTTT.

This sequence joins TRBV7-2 and TRBJ2-7, with D unclear. This CDR3 spans 14 amino acids. CDR1 and CDR2 from the germline V gene are SGHTA and FQGNSA. The V and J ends lost 8 bases and 1 base respectively, with 15 bases between them. CDR3 sequence (DNA): TGTGCCAGCGCCAAGGAGTCAAGTTCCTACGAGCAGTACTTC. It codes for CASAKESSSYEQYF.

This chain connects TRBV21-1 to TRBJ1-4. TRBV21-1 is classified as a pseudogene. This CDR3 contains 12 residues. DNA for the CDR3: TGTGCCAGCACGGGGACTAATGAAAAACTGTTTTTT. Protein sequence: CASTGTNEKLFF.

V usage is TRBV6-2 or TRBV6-3 and J usage is TRBJ1-6; 10 bases line up with TRBD1. Germline CDR1 MNHEY, CDR2 SVGEGT. The CDR3 has 19 amino acids. The V segment lost 5 bases and the J segment 6 bases; nucleotides outside the gene matches: 16. The CDR3 sequence is CASSPTGTGVKGANSPLHF. The CDR3 DNA reads as TGTGCCAGCAGTCCGACCGGGACAGGGGTTAAGGGTGCTAATTCACCCCTCCACTTT.

The V gene is TRBV6-2 or TRBV6-3, the J gene TRBJ2-6, with D tentatively TRBD1 (5 bases). Trimming left V 5 bases short and J 1 base short, with 15 bases between. The CDR3 sequence is 17 residues long. CDR1 and CDR2 from the germline V gene are MNHEY and SVGEGT. The CDR3 nucleotides read TGTGCCAGCAGTGTCCAATGGGGCGAATCTGGGGCCAACGTCCTGACTTTC. This translates into CASSVQWGESGANVLTF.

The genes are TRBV15 and TRBJ1-3, with D possibly TRBD1 on 6 matching bases. The CDR3 has 16 amino acids. The V end lost 4 bases, the J end lost 0 bases, and 13 bases lay between the germline ends. The germline V gene has CDR1 LNHNV and CDR2 YYDKDF (reference sequence). The CDR3 DNA is TGTGCCACCAGCACCTTTAGGGGGACCTCTGGAAACACCATATATTTT. Its translation is CATSTFRGTSGNTIYF.

The CDR3 DNA follows: TGTGCCAGCCGTCCCGACAGGCAAAATTCACCCCTCCACTTT. The encoded protein is CASRPDRQNSPLHF. J is TRBJ1-6 and V is TRBV27, with D maybe TRBD1 (6 bases). Germline CDR1 MNHEY, CDR2 SMNVEV (reference sequence). CDR3 length equals 14 residues. The V gene lost 8 bases and the J gene lost 7 bases, with 15 bases spanning the gap.